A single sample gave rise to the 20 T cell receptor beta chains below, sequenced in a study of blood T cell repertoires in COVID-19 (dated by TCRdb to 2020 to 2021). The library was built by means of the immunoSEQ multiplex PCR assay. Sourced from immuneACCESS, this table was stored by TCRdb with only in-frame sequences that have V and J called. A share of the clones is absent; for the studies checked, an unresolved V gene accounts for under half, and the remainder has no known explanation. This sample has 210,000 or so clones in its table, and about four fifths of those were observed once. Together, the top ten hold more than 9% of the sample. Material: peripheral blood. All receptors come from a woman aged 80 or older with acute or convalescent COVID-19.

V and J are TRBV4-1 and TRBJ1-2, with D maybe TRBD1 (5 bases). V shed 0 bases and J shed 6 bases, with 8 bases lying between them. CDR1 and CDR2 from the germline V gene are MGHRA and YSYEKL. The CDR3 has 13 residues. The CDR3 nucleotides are TGCGCCAGCAGCCAAGAGGCGGGGGATGGCTACACCTTC. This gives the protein CASSQEAGDGYTF.

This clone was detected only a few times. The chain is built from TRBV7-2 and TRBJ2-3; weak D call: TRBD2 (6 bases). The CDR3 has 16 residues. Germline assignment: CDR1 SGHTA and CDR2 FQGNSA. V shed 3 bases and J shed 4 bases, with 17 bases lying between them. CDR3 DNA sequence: TGTGCCAGCAGCTTTGTCGGGGGATTAAATTCAGATACGCAGTATTTT. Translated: CASSFVGGLNSDTQYF. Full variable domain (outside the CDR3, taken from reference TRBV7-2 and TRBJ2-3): GAGVSQSPSNKVTEKGKDVELRCDPISGHTALYWYRQSLGQGLEFLIYFQGNSAPDKSGLPSDRFSAERTGGSVSTLTIQRTQQEDSAVYLCASSFVGGLNSDTQYFGPGTRLTVL.

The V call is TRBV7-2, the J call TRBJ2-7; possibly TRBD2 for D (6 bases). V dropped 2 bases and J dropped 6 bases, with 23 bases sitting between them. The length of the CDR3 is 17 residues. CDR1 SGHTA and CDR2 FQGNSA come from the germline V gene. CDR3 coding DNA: TGTGCCAGCAGCTTAAATCCCCCAGGAGCGGGTAGGGCCGAGCAGTACTTC. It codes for CASSLNPPGAGRAEQYF.

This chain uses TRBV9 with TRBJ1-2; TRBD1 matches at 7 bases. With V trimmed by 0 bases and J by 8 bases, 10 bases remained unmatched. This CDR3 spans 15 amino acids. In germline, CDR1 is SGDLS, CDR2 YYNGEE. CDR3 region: CASSVGGDSGTGYTF. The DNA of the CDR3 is TGTGCCAGCAGCGTAGGGGGGGACAGTGGAACCGGCTACACCTTC.

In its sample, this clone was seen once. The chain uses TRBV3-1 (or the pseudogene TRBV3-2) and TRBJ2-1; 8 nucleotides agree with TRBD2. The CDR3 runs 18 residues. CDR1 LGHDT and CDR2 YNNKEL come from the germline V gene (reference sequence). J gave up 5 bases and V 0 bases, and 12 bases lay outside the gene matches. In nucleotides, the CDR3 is TGTGCCAGCAGCCAAGATTGTGTTGGCGGGGGGACCAACAATGAGCAGTTCTTC. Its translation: CASSQDCVGGGTNNEQFF.

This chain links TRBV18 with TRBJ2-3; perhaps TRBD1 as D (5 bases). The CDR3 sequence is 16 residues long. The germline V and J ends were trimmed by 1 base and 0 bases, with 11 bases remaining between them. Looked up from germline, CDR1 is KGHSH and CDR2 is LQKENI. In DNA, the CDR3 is TGTGCCAGCTCACCACGTCGACAGACGAGCACAGATACGCAGTATTTT. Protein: CASSPRRQTSTDTQYF.

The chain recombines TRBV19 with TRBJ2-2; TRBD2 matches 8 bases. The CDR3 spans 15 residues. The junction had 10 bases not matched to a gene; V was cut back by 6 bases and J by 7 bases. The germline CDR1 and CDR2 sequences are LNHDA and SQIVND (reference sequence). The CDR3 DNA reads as TGTGCCAGTAGCGAAAGTAGCGGGAAGGGCGGGGAGCTGTTTTTT. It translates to CASSESSGKGGELFF.

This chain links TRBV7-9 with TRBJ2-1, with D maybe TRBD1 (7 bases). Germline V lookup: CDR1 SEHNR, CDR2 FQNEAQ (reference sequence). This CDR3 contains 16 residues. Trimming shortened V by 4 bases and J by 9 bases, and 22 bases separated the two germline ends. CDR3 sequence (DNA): TGTGCCAGCAGCTATCCGACAGGGACGCCCGGGGGTGAGCAGTTCTTC. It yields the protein CASSYPTGTPGGEQFF.

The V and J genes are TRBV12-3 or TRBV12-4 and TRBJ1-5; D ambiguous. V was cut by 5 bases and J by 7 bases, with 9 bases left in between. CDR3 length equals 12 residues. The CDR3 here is CASSPAGQPQHF. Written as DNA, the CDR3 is TGTGCCAGCAGTCCCGCGGGACAGCCCCAGCATTTT.

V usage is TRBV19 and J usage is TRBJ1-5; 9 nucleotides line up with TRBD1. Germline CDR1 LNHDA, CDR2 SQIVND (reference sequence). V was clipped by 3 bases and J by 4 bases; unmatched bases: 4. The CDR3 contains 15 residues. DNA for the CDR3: TGTGCCAGTAGTATGGGACAGGGCAGAAATCAGCCCCAGCATTTT. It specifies CASSMGQGRNQPQHF.

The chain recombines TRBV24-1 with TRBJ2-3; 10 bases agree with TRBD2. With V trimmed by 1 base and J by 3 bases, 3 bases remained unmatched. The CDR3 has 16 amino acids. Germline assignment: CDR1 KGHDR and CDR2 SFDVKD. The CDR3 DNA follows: TGTGCCACCAGTGATTTATCTAGCGGGAGAACAGATACGCAGTATTTT. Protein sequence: CATSDLSSGRTDTQYF.

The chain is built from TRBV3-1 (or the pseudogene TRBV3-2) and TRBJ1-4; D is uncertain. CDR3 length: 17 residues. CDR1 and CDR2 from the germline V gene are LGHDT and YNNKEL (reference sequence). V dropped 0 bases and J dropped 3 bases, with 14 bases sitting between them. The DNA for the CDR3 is TGTGCCAGCAGCCAAGATGGGAGGGTTGGGGCTAATGAAAAACTGTTTTTT. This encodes CASSQDGRVGANEKLFF.

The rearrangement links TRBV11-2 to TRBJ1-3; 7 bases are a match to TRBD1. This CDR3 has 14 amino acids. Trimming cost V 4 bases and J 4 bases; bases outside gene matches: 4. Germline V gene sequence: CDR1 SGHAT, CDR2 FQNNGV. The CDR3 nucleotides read TGTGCCAGCAGCTGGGACAGAGCCGGAAACACCATATATTTT. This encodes CASSWDRAGNTIYF.

The CDR3 loop reads CASSVLGAGGYTF. CDR3 sequence (DNA): TGTGCCAGCAGCGTACTGGGAGCCGGTGGCTACACCTTC. The chain couples TRBV9 to TRBJ1-2; D remains ambiguous. The CDR3 is 13 residues long. The germline V gene encodes CDR1 SGDLS and CDR2 YYNGEE. Trimming took 1 base from V and 7 from J, leaving 11 bases between them.

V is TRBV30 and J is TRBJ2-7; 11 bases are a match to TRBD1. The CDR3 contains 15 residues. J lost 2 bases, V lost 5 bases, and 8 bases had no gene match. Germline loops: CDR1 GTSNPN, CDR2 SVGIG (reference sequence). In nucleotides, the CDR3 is TGTGCCTGGTTCTCACCGGGACAGGGGGCCTACGAGCAGTACTTC. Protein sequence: CAWFSPGQGAYEQYF.

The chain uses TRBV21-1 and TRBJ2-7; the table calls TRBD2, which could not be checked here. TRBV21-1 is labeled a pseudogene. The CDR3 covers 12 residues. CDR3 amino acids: CASSKGTDEQYF. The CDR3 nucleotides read TGTGCCAGCAGCAAAGGTACGGACGAGCAGTACTTC.

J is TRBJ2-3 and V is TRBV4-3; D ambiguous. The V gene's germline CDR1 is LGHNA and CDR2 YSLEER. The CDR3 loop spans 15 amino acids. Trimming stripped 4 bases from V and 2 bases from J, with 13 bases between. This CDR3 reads CASSPLAVLTDTQYF. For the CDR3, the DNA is TGCGCCAGCAGCCCCCTCGCGGTGCTCACAGATACGCAGTATTTT.

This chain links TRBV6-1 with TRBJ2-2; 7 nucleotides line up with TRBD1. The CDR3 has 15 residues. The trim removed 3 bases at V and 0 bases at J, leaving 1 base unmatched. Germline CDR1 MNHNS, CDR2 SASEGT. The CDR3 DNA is TGTGCCAGCAGTGACGGGACAGCGAACACCGGGGAGCTGTTTTTT. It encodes CASSDGTANTGELFF.

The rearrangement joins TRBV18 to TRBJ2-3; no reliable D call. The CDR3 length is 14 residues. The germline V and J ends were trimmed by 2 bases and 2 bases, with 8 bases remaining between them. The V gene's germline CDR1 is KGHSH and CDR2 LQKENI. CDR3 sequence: CASSPMQNTDTQYF. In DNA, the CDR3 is TGTGCCAGCTCACCAATGCAGAACACAGATACGCAGTATTTT.

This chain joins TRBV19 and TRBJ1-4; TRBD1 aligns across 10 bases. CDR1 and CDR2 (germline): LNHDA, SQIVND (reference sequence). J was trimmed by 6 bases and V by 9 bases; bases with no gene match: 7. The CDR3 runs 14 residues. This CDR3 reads CASPSGTGDEKLFF. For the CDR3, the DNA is TGTGCCAGCCCCTCCGGGACAGGGGATGAAAAACTGTTTTTT.